This T cell receptor (beta chain) was sequenced in a study of Tregs in tolerant kidney transplant recipients. The CDR3 is 14 residues long. V shed 10 bases, J shed 8 bases, and the junction held 13 bases outside the gene matches. Germline V lookup: CDR1 SNHLY, CDR2 FYNNEI. Only in-frame clones appear in the TCRdb table, and some are missing; sequencing was by immunoSEQ multiplex PCR. The sample lists approximately 93,000 clones, 93% occurring once. The chain recombines TRBV2 with TRBJ1-5; TRBD1 matches 8 bases. The specimen comprised CD4+ T cells from blood, sampled before the transplant. The origin of this receptor is a human donor who received a combined kidney and bone marrow transplant. CDR3: CAMSAGGGYEPQHF. The CDR3 DNA reads as TGTGCCATGTCGGCAGGGGGCGGTTATGAGCCCCAGCATTTT.